The 2 T cell receptor beta chains in this list originate from one sample, sequenced in a study of OX40 agonist ivuxolimab in advanced cancers. The protocol was immunoSEQ multiplex PCR, while the TCRdb copy is restricted to in-frame clones and leaves out a portion. The sample shows about 51,000 clones, about 86% of them seen only once. Material: CD4+ or CD8+ T cells sorted from blood, obtained in a trial of the OX40 agonist ivuxolimab. Receptors originate from an adult with an advanced solid tumor such as melanoma, head and neck, liver or kidney cancer.

The chain combines TRBV9 with TRBJ2-2; the D is unclear. Germline V gene lookup returns CDR1 SGDLS and CDR2 YYNGEE. V was trimmed by 0 bases and J by 3 bases, leaving 15 bases between them. This CDR3 is 17 amino acids long. CDR3 amino acids: CASSVDSRALYTGELFF. DNA for the CDR3: TGTGCCAGCAGCGTAGACTCAAGGGCCCTTTACACCGGGGAGCTGTTTTTT.

The chain couples TRBV9 to TRBJ2-7, with D possibly matching TRBD2 (5 bases). Trimming removed 4 bases from V and 2 bases from J, with 19 bases in between. CDR1 SGDLS and CDR2 YYNGEE come from the germline V gene. The CDR3 consists of 16 residues. This CDR3 is CASSPYGSRVAYEQYF. DNA of the CDR3: TGTGCCAGCAGCCCCTATGGGAGCCGAGTAGCCTACGAGCAGTACTTC. Full variable domain (outside the CDR3, taken from reference TRBV9 and TRBJ2-7): DSGVTQTPKHLITATGQRVTLRCSPRSGDLSVYWYQQSLDQGLQFLIQYYNGEERAKGNILERFSAQQFPDLHSELNLSSLELGDSALYFCASSPYGSRVAYEQYFGPGTRLTVT.